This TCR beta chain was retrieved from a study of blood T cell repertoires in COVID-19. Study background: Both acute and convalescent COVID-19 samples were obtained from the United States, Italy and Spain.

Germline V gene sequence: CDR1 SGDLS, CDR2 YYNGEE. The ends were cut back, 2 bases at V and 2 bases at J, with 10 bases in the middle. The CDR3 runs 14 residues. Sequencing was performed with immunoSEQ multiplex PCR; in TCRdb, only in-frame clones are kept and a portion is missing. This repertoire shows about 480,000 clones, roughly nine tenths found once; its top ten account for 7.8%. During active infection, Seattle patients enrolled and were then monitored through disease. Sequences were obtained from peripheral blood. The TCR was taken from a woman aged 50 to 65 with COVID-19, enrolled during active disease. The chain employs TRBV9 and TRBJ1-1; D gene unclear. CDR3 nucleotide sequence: TGTGCCAGCAGCGTTTCAGTTTTAAACACTGAAGCTTTCTTT. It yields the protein CASSVSVLNTEAFF.